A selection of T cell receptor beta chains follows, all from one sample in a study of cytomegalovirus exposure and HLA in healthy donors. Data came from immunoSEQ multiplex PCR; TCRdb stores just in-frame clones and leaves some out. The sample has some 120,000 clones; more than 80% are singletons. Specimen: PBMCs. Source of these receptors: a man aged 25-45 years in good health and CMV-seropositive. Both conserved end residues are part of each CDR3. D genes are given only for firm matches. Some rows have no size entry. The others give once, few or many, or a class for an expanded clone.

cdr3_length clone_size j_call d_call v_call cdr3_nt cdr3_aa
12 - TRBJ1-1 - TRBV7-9 TGTGCCAGCTGGGACTGGGGATCTGAAGCTTTCTTT CASWDWGSEAFF
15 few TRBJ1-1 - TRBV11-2 TGTGCCAGCAGCATCCATTGGGGGGATGGGACTGAAGCTTTCTTT CASSIHWGDGTEAFF
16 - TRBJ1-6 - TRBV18 TGTGCCAGCTCACCACGCTTACAGGGATCTAATTCACCCCTCCACTTT CASSPRLQGSNSPLHF
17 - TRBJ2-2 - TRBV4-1 TGCGCCAGCAGCCAAGTAAACCATGTGGCATACGACGGGGAGCTGTTTTTT CASSQVNHVAYDGELFF
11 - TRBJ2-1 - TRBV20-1 TGCAGTGCTAGAGGTCAAAATGAGCAGTTCTTC CSARGQNEQFF
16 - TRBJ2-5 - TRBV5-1 TGCGCCAGCAGCTTGTGGCAACGGGGGACTCAAGAGACCCAGTACTTC CASSLWQRGTQETQYF
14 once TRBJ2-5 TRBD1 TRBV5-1 TGCGCCAGCAGCTTGGTGGGGACAGAAGAGACCCAGTACTTC CASSLVGTEETQYF
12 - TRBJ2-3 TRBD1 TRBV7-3 TGTGCCAGCAGACAGGGGACAGATACGCAGTATTTT CASRQGTDTQYF
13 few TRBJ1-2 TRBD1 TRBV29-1 TGCAGCGTTGAAACAGGGGCTAACTATGGCTACACCTTC CSVETGANYGYTF
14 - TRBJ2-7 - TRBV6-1 TGTGCCAGCACAGCAGGGGTAGGCGCCTACGAGCAGTACTTC CASTAGVGAYEQYF
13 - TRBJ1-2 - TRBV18 TGTGCCAGCTCACCACTCAGGGAGGATGGCTACACCTTC CASSPLREDGYTF
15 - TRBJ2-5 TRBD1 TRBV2 TGTGCCAGCAGGACCCGGGACAGGGTTTTTGAGACCCAGTACTTC CASRTRDRVFETQYF
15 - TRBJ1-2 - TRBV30 TGTGCCTGGAGTGTAGGGCAGGGTCTTTTCGATGGCTACACCTTC CAWSVGQGLFDGYTF